This T cell receptor beta chain comes out of a study of blood T cell repertoires in COVID-19. Overall study context: The cDNA or gDNA used as material had been derived from T cells, B-cell-depleted T cells, or PBMCs.

Produced via immunoSEQ multiplex PCR; TCRdb's table is partial and in-frame only. The sample has around 300,000 clones; 89% are singletons. Germline V gene data show CDR1 as KGHDR and CDR2 as SFDVKD. V shed 4 bases, J shed 6 bases, and the junction held 5 bases outside the gene matches. This CDR3 is built from 15 residues. The chain recombines TRBV24-1 with TRBJ2-3; TRBD2 matches at 11 bases. Sample: PBMCs or T cells enriched from blood (not recorded which). The TCR comes from a woman in her thirties or forties who had recovered from COVID-19. The CDR3 loop reads CATSDPTSGSDTQYF. DNA for the CDR3: TGTGCCACCAGTGACCCCACTAGCGGGAGCGATACGCAGTATTTT.